This is a list of T cell receptor beta chains from one sample in a study of blood T cell repertoires in COVID-19. Produced via immunoSEQ multiplex PCR; TCRdb's table is partial and in-frame only. The sample records 150,000 to 200,000 clones, roughly 84% being singletons. The sequenced material came from PBMCs or T cells enriched from blood (not recorded which). Source of these receptors: a human donor with acute COVID-19. The donor label of this sample is uncertain. The CDR3 runs from the conserved cysteine through the conserved F or W. A D gene is named only where the DNA matches it firmly. Not all rows give a size; the values are once, few, many and, for expanded clones, a class.

d_gene	v_gene	j_gene	abundance	CDR3nt	CDR3aa
TRBD1	TRBV7-9	TRBJ1-5	.	TGTGCCAGCGGAGGACAGGGAGGGGATCAGCCCCAGCATTTT	CASGGQGGDQPQHF
TRBD1	TRBV6-5	TRBJ2-7	.	TGTGCCAGCAGGTTAGGGACAGGGGCCTACGAGCAGTACTTC	CASRLGTGAYEQYF
TRBD2	TRBV27	TRBJ2-3	.	TGTGCCAGCAGTTTGTGGGGACTAGCGGGGGCAAACACAGATACGCAGTATTTT	CASSLWGLAGANTDTQYF
TRBD1	TRBV19	TRBJ1-1	.	TGTGCCAGTAGACCCGGACAGGGTCTCCATGAAGCTTTCTTT	CASRPGQGLHEAFF
TRBD2	TRBV4-1	TRBJ2-7	few	TGCGCCAGCAGCCAATATCTAGCGGGGGGCAGCTACGAGCAGTACTTC	CASSQYLAGGSYEQYF
.	TRBV19	TRBJ1-1	.	TGTGCCAGTACCGAGGGACTTTATTCGACTGAAGCTTTCTTT	CASTEGLYSTEAFF
.	TRBV15	TRBJ2-1	.	TGTGCCACCAGCAGAGTGCAGTCAGATGAGCAGTTCTTC	CATSRVQSDEQFF
.	TRBV19	TRBJ1-5	few	TGTGCCAGTAGTATAGGGGAGTGGAGCAATCAGCCCCAGCATTTT	CASSIGEWSNQPQHF
TRBD1	TRBV7-8	TRBJ1-3	once	TGTGCCAGCAGCCAAACCCAGGGGGCATTGGGAAACACCATATATTTT	CASSQTQGALGNTIYF
.	TRBV20-1	TRBJ1-3	.	TGCAGTGCTAGTGCAGCTGGAAACACCATATATTTT	CSASAAGNTIYF
TRBD2	TRBV6-1	TRBJ2-7	.	TGTGCCAGCAGTGAATGGGGAGGGGAGGACGAGCAGTACTTC	CASSEWGGEDEQYF
TRBD2	TRBV9	TRBJ2-5	few	TGTGCCAGCAGCCCTACTTGGACTAGCGGGGAAGAGACCCAGTACTTC	CASSPTWTSGEETQYF
.	TRBV30	TRBJ2-3	.	TGTGCCTGGAGTTTACAGGGTGTGGCAGATACGCAGTATTTT	CAWSLQGVADTQYF
.	TRBV6-5	TRBJ1-1	.	TGTGCCAGCAGTTACTCGGAGATAGCCCCTGAAGCTTTCTTT	CASSYSEIAPEAFF
.	TRBV12-5	TRBJ2-3	.	TGTGCTAGTGCCCTGAAAGGGGATCGCACAGATACGCAGTATTTT	CASALKGDRTDTQYF
.	TRBV4-3	TRBJ2-7	.	TGCGCCAGCAGCCAAGTTCTAGCCGGCGAGCAGTACTTC	CASSQVLAGEQYF
TRBD1	TRBV24-1	TRBJ1-5	.	TGTGCCACCAGTGATCCGCGTCGAGGGGGCTCCAATCAGCCCCAGCATTTT	CATSDPRRGGSNQPQHF
TRBD2	TRBV5-1	TRBJ2-3	.	TGCGCCAGCAGCTTGGATAGCGGGGGCACAGATACGCAGTATTTT	CASSLDSGGTDTQYF
TRBD1	TRBV5-1	TRBJ1-1	.	TGCGCCAGCAGCCAGGGACAGTCGAACACTGAAGCTTTCTTT	CASSQGQSNTEAFF
TRBD2	TRBV5-6	TRBJ2-2	.	TGTGCCAGCAGCCCACTGACTAGCGGGGGACACGACACCGGGGAGCTGTTTTTT	CASSPLTSGGHDTGELFF
.	TRBV5-1	TRBJ2-3	.	TGCGCCAGCAGCCTATATCGCTCCACTGATACGCAGTATTTT	CASSLYRSTDTQYF
.	TRBV24-1	TRBJ2-3	.	TGTGCCACCAGTGATCCGAGAGGGATAGGGTTGCCAGATACGCAGTATTTT	CATSDPRGIGLPDTQYF
.	TRBV15	TRBJ2-1	.	TGTGCCACCAGCAGAGATAGGCAGGGTCGGGAGCAGTTCTTC	CATSRDRQGREQFF
.	TRBV19	TRBJ2-7	.	TGTGCCAGTAGTCCCCGACGGACAGTAGTCTCCTACGAGCAGTACTTC	CASSPRRTVVSYEQYF
TRBD2	TRBV10-3	TRBJ2-2	.	TGTGCCTCGGGGGTCCTAGCGGGGCCGATGGGGGAGCTGTTTTTT	CASGVLAGPMGELFF
TRBD1	TRBV4-3	TRBJ2-7	.	TGCGCCAGCAGCCATAAGACAGGGGACCTCGAGCAGTACTTC	CASSHKTGDLEQYF
TRBD1	TRBV30	TRBJ1-1	.	TGTGCCTGGAGTGTACTGGGGACAGGGAGTTGGGGCACTGAAGCTTTCTTT	CAWSVLGTGSWGTEAFF
.	TRBV21-1	TRBJ2-3	.	TGTGCCAGCATAAAAGGGTTGGGGGGACAGGGGCACACAGATACGCAGTATTTT	CASIKGLGGQGHTDTQYF
.	TRBV7-3	TRBJ1-3	.	TGTGCCAGCAGCAAACGTCCAGGGGACACTGGAAACACCATATATTTT	CASSKRPGDTGNTIYF
.	TRBV21-1	TRBJ2-3	.	TGTGCCAGCAGCAAAGCTGGCGGAACCAAAGATACGCAGTATTTT	CASSKAGGTKDTQYF
.	TRBV6-1	TRBJ1-1	.	TGTGCCAGCAGTGAACAAGGACTCAGGATGAACACTGAAGCTTTCTTT	CASSEQGLRMNTEAFF
TRBD1	TRBV7-9	TRBJ2-5	once	TGTGCCAGCAGCTTAGGGGACAGGGGCCTACAAGAGACCCAGTACTTC	CASSLGDRGLQETQYF
TRBD1	TRBV18	TRBJ1-2	.	TGTGCCAGCTCTCAAGGGGTGGACAGGAACTATGGCTACACCTTC	CASSQGVDRNYGYTF
TRBD2	TRBV29-1	TRBJ2-5	.	TGCAGCGTTGAAGCCCCCCCCGGGGGGGTAGGAGGCCAAGAGACCCAGTACTTC	CSVEAPPGGVGGQETQYF
TRBD1	TRBV9	TRBJ1-2	.	TGTGCCAGCACCAGGGACAGGGGCGACTATGGCTACACCTTC	CASTRDRGDYGYTF
.	TRBV27	TRBJ2-2	.	TGTGCCAGCAGTTTTCGGGAAAACACCGGGGAGCTGTTTTTT	CASSFRENTGELFF
.	TRBV10-3	TRBJ2-7	.	TGTGCCATCAGCGCTAGCTCCTACGAGCAGTACTTC	CAISASSYEQYF
TRBD1	TRBV7-9	TRBJ2-1	.	TGTGCCAGCAGCCCGCGTGGGACAGGGGGATACAATGAGCAGTTCTTC	CASSPRGTGGYNEQFF
.	TRBV2	TRBJ1-2	.	TGTGCCAGCACCTACAGGGTCTCCCGCTATGGCTACACCTTC	CASTYRVSRYGYTF
TRBD2	TRBV24-1	TRBJ2-7	.	TGTGCCACCAGTGATTCCAGCGGGGGCTCCTCCTACGAGCAGTACTTC	CATSDSSGGSSYEQYF
.	TRBV20-1	TRBJ1-4	.	TGCAGTGCTGGTGGAGGAACTAATGAAAAACTGTTTTTT	CSAGGGTNEKLFF
.	TRBV29-1	TRBJ1-2	few	TGCAGCGTAGGCCAGTCTAGGAGCTACACCTTC	CSVGQSRSYTF
.	TRBV4-2	TRBJ1-2	.	TGTGCCAGCAGCCAAGGGGAGGGGAACTATGGCTACACCTTC	CASSQGEGNYGYTF
TRBD1	TRBV6-5	TRBJ1-2	.	TGTGCCAGCAGTTTAACCGGGACAGGGGGATACGGCTACACCTTC	CASSLTGTGGYGYTF
TRBD2	TRBV6-5	TRBJ2-7	once	TGTGCCAGCAGATCCCTAGCGGGGGAGGGAGAGCAGTACTTC	CASRSLAGEGEQYF
.	TRBV2	TRBJ2-7	.	TGTGCCAGCAGGCCCGAGTTCTTGAGCTCCTACGAGCAGTACTTC	CASRPEFLSSYEQYF
.	TRBV18	TRBJ2-1	.	TGTGCCAGCTCACCACGGGTACTAGCAGATGAGCAGTTCTTC	CASSPRVLADEQFF
TRBD1	TRBV5-1	TRBJ1-2	.	TGCGCCAGCAGCACCGGGACAGCGAGAGACTATGGCTACACCTTC	CASSTGTARDYGYTF
.	TRBV7-9	TRBJ1-2	.	TGTGCCAGCAGCTTAGAGGGAGGCTATGGCTACACCTTC	CASSLEGGYGYTF
.	TRBV2	TRBJ2-3	few	TGTGCCAGCAGTGAAGATCTAGCCACAGATACGCAGTATTTT	CASSEDLATDTQYF
.	TRBV19	TRBJ1-2	.	TGTGCCAGTAGTGTTGACAGAGTGGCTGGCTACACCTTC	CASSVDRVAGYTF
.	TRBV6-6	TRBJ2-3	.	TGTGCCAGCACTTTCCCCGGGGGTGGAGATACGCAGTATTTT	CASTFPGGGDTQYF
.	TRBV5-1	TRBJ1-2	.	TGCGCCAGCAGCTTTGCACAGGGTGAGATGGGTGGCTACACCTTC	CASSFAQGEMGGYTF